This T cell receptor beta chain was recorded in a study of T cells in Graves' hyperthyroidism and ophthalmopathy. CDR1 and CDR2 from the germline V gene are LNHDA and SQIVND (reference sequence). CDR3 length equals 15 residues. Trimming left V 5 bases short and J 0 bases short, with 13 bases between. Graves' hyperthyroidism was deemed stable absent ophthalmopathy progression within 18 months. Clinical symptoms, serum thyroxine and TRAb, thyroid ultrasound and orbital computed tomography were used for the diagnoses. The source material, RNA transcripts, was used to amplify TCR beta CDR3 regions. The TCR CDR3 first-round RT-PCR relied on the HTBI primer set. TCRdb processed the multiplex PCR reads anew with MiXCR; each CDR3 protein has one entry. The sample carries hundreds of thousands of distinct CDR3 sequences, roughly 40% recorded once.

The sequence came from a man in his late teens or twenties with Graves' hyperthyroidism. Sequencing used blood. The rearrangement links TRBV19 to TRBJ1-1; D remains ambiguous. DNA of the CDR3: TGTGCCAGTAGTCCCCTGAGGATCATGAACACTGAAGCTTTCTTT. It is translated as CASSPLRIMNTEAFF.